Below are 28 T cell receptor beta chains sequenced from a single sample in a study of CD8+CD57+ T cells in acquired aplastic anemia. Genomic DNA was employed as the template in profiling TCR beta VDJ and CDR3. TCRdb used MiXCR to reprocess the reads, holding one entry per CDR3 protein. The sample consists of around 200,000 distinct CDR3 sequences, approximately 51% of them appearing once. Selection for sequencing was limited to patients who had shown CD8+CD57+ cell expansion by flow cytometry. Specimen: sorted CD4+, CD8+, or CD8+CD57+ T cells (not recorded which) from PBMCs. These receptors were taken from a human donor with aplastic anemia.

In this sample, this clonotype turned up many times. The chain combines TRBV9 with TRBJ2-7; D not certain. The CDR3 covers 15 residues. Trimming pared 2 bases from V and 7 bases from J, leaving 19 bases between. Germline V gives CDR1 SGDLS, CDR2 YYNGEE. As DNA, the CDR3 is TGTGCCAGCAGCGTGGGTATCGACGAATGGGGTGAGCAGTACTTC. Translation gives CASSVGIDEWGEQYF.

The CDR3 DNA sequence: TGTGCCAGCATGGGGCCAGGGGGCCTTGTAGGACTCCAGCCCCAGCATTTT. Its translation: CASMGPGGLVGLQPQHF. The genes are TRBV6-1 and TRBJ1-5; 8 nucleotides align to TRBD1. Trimming took 7 bases from V and 7 from J; bases not matched to a gene: 18. Germline CDR1 is MNHNS and CDR2 is SASEGT. CDR3 size: 17 residues.

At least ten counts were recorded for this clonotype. The CDR3 region is CASSLPLAGTGELFF. As DNA, the CDR3 is TGTGCCAGTAGCCTCCCACTAGCGGGCACCGGGGAGCTGTTTTTT. The rearrangement joins TRBV19 to TRBJ2-2; 9 bases align to TRBD2. The length of the CDR3 is 15 residues. Germline lookup yields CDR1 LNHDA and CDR2 SQIVND (reference sequence). V gave up 6 bases and J gave up 4 bases; unmatched junction bases: 6. The variable domain in full, with the rest retrieved from reference TRBV19 and TRBJ2-2, is DGGITQSPKYLFRKEGQNVTLSCEQNLNHDAMYWYRQDPGQGLRLIYYSQIVNDFQKGDIAEGYSVSREKKESFPLTVTSAQKNPTAFYLCASSLPLAGTGELFFGEGSRLTVL.

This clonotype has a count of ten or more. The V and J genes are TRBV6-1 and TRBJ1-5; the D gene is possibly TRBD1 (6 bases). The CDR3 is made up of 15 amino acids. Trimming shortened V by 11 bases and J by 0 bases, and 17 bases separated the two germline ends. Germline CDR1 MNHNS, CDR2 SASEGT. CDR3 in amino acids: CAGAQGTYSNQPQHF. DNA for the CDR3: TGTGCCGGCGCACAGGGTACCTATAGCAATCAGCCCCAGCATTTT.

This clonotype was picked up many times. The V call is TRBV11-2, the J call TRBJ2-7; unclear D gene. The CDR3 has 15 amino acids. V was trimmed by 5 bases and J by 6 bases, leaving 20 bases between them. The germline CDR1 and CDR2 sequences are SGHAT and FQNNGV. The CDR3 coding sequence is TGTGCCAGCAGCCCGGTTGAAAAGGGCGCGGCCGAGCAGTACTTC. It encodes CASSPVEKGAAEQYF.

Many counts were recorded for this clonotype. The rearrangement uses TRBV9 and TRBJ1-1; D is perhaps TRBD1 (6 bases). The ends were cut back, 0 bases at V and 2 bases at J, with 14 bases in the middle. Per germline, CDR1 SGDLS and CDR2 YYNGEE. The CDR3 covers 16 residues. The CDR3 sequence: CASSVAPLGQNTEAFF. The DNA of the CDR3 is TGTGCCAGCAGCGTAGCACCTCTGGGACAAAACACTGAAGCTTTCTTT.

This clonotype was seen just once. CDR3 loop: CASSETRRSYNEQFF. CDR3 nucleotide sequence: TGTGCCAGCAGTGAAACAAGACGCTCCTACAATGAGCAGTTCTTC. The J gene is TRBJ2-1, the V gene TRBV25-1; D uncertain. Per germline, CDR1 MGHDK and CDR2 SYGVNS. V lost 2 bases and J lost 0, with 8 bases in between. The CDR3 totals 15 residues.

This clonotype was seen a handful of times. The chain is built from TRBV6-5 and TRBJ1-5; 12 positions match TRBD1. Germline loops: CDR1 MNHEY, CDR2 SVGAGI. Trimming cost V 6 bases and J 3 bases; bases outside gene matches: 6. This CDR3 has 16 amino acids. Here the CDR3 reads CASRPGTGGFNQPQHF. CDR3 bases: TGTGCCAGCAGACCGGGGACAGGGGGCTTCAATCAGCCCCAGCATTTT.

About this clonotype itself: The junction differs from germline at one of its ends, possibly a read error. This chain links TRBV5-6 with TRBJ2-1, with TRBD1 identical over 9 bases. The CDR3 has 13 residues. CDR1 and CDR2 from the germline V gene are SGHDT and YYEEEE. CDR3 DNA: TGTGCCAGCAGCCCGGACAGGGGAATTGAGCAGTCCTTC. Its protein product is CASSPDRGIEQSF.

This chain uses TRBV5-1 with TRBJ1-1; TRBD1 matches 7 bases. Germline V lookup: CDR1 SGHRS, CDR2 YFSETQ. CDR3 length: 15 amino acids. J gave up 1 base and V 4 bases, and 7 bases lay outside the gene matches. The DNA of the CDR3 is TGCGCCAGCAGCACACGACAGGGTGCGAACACTGAAGCTTTCTTT. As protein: CASSTRQGANTEAFF.

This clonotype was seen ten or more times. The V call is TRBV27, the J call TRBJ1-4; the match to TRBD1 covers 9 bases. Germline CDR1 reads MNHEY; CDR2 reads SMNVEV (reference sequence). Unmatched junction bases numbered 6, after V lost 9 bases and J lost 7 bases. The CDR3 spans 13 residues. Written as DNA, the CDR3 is TGTGCCAGTCGCGACAGGGGGAGTGAAAAACTGTTTTTT. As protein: CASRDRGSEKLFF.

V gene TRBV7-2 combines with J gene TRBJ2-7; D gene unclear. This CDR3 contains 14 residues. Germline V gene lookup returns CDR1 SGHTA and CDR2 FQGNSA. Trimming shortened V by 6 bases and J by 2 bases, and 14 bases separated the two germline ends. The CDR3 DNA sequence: TGTGCCAGCAGTCTAGGCCTACCAACCTACGAGCAGTACTTC. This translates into CASSLGLPTYEQYF.

CDR3 residues: CASSRSTSSSYEQYV. CDR3 DNA: TGCGCCAGCAGCCGGTCAACCTCCAGCTCCTACGAGCAGTACGTC. V and J are TRBV4-1 and TRBJ2-7; the D is unclear. Looked up from germline, CDR1 is MGHRA and CDR2 is YSYEKL. Between the trimmed V and J ends, which lost 4 bases and 0 bases, there was a span of 13 bases. This CDR3 is built from 15 residues.

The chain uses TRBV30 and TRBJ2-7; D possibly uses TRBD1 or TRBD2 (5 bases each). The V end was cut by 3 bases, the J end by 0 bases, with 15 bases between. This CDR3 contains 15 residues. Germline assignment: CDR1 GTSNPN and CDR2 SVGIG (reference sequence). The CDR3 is CAWRKPRDGSYEQYF. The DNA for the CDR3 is TGTGCCTGGAGGAAGCCCAGGGACGGCTCCTACGAGCAGTACTTC.

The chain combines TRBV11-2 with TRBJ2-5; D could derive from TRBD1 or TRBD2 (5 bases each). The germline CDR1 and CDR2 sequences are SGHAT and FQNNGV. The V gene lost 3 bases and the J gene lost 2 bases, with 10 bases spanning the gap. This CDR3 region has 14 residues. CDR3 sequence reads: CASSLGEGQETQYF. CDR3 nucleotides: TGTGCCAGCAGCTTGGGGGAAGGGCAAGAGACCCAGTACTTC.

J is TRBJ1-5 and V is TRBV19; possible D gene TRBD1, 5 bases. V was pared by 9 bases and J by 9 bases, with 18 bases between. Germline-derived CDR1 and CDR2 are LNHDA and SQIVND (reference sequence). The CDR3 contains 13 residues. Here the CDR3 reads CASSRGGERPQHF. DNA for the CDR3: TGTGCCAGCAGTCGGGGGGGGGAGAGGCCCCAGCATTTT.

The CDR3 nucleotides are TGTGCCACCAGCAGAGAACTGATCGGGACAGGGGACTACAATGAGCAGTTCTTC. Amino acid sequence: CATSRELIGTGDYNEQFF. This chain uses TRBV15 with TRBJ2-1; 10 positions match TRBD1. Germline CDR1 reads LNHNV; CDR2 reads YYDKDF (reference sequence). Trimming cost V 0 bases and J 3 bases; bases outside gene matches: 8. This CDR3 spans 18 amino acids.

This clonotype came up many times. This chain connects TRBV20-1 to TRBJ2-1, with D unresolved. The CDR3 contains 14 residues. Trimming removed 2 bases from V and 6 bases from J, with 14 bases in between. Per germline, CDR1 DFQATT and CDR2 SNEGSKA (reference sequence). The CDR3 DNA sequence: TGCAGTGCTAGACAGGCACACACACCCAATGAGCAGTTCTTC. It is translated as CSARQAHTPNEQFF.

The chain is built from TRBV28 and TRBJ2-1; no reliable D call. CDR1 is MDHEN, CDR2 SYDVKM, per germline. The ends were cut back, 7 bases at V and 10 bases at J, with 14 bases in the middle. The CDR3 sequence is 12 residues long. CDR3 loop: CASTGLRSEQFF. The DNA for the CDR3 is TGTGCCAGCACGGGTCTCAGGTCCGAGCAGTTCTTC.

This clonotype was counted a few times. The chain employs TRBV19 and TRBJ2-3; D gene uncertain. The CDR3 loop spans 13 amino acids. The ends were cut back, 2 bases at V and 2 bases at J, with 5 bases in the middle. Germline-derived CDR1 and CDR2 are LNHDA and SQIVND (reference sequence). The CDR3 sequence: CASSISDTDTQYF. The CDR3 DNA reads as TGTGCCAGTAGTATATCCGACACAGATACGCAGTATTTT.

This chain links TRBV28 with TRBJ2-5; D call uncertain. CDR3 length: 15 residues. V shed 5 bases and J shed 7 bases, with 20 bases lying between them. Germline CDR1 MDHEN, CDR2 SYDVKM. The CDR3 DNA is TGTGCCAGCAGTCCCGCCGGGTCGTCCGTGCCGACCCAGTACTTC. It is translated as CASSPAGSSVPTQYF.

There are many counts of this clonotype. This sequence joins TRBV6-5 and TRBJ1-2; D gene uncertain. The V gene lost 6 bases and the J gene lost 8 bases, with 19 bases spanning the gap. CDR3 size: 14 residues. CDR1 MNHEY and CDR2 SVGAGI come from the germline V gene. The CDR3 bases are TGTGCCAGCAGCCTCGGAAGGAGGGCGCGAGGCTACACCTTC. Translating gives CASSLGRRARGYTF.

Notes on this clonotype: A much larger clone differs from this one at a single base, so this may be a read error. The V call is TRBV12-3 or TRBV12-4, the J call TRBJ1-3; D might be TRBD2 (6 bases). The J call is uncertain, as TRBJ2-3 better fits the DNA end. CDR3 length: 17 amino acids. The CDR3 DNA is TGTGCCAGCAGCCCCACTAACGGGGGTACGCGCAGGGATACGCAGTATTTT. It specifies CASSPTNGGTRRDTQYF.

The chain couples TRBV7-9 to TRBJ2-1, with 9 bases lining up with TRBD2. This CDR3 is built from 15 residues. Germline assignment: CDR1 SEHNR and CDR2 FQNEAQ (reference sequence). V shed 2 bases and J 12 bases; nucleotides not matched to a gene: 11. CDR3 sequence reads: CASSLNGGGADTQFF. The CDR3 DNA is TGTGCCAGCAGCTTAAACGGCGGGGGGGCAGATACGCAGTTCTTC.

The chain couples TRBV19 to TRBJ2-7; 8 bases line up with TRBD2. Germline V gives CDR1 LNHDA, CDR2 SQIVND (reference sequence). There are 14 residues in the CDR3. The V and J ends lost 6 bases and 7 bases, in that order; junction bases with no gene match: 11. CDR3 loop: CASSPQRGGEEQYF. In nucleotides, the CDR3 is TGTGCCAGTAGCCCTCAACGGGGGGGGGAAGAGCAGTACTTC.

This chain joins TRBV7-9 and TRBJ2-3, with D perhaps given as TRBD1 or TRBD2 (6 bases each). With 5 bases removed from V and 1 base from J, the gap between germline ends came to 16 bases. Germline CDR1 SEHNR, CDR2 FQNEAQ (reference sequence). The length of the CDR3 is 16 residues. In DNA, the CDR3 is TGTGCCAGCAGCGAGGGGGGTCCTGGCGGCACAGATACGCAGTATTTT. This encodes CASSEGGPGGTDTQYF.

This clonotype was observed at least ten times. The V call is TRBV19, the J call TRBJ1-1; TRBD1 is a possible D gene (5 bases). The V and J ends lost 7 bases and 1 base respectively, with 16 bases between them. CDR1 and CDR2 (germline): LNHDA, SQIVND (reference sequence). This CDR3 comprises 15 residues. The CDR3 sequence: CASKGQGSGNTEAFF. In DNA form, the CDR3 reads TGTGCCAGTAAGGGGCAGGGATCGGGGAACACTGAAGCTTTCTTT.

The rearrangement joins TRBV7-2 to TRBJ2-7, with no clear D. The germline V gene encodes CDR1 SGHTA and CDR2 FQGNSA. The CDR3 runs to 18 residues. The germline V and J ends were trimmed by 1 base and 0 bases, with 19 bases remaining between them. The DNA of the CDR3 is TGTGCCAGCAGCTTAGTGGAGAGACTGCATTCGAGCTCCTACGAGCAGTACTTC. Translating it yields CASSLVERLHSSSYEQYF. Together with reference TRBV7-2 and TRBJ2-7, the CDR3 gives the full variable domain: GAGVSQSPSNKVTEKGKDVELRCDPISGHTALYWYRQSLGQGLEFLIYFQGNSAPDKSGLPSDRFSAERTGGSVSTLTIQRTQQEDSAVYLCASSLVERLHSSSYEQYFGPGTRLTVT.